The present TCR beta chain was sequenced within a study of T cell changes during pregnancy in multiple sclerosis. The method was immunoSEQ multiplex PCR; TCRdb's version includes in-frame clones alone and lacks a portion of them. Of roughly 80,000 clones in the sample, around 92% were seen once. Only a few counts were recorded for this clone. V was cut by 5 bases and J by 6 bases, with 11 bases left in between. Germline V gene data show CDR1 as SGHRS and CDR2 as YFSETQ. The CDR3 has 12 amino acids. This sequence joins TRBV5-1 and TRBJ1-1; unclear D gene. The receptor was isolated from a female donor with multiple sclerosis, enrolled in a pregnancy study. The sample here was peripheral blood, taken before pregnancy. CDR3 loop: CASSRGEAEAFF. The CDR3 DNA follows: TGCGCCAGCAGTAGAGGCGAGGCTGAAGCTTTCTTT. The variable domain in full, with the rest retrieved from reference TRBV5-1 and TRBJ1-1, is KAGVTQTPRYLIKTRGQQVTLSCSPISGHRSVSWYQQTPGQGLQFLFEYFSETQRNKGNFPGRFSGRQFSNSRSEMNVSTLELGDSALYLCASSRGEAEAFFGQGTRLTVV.